The 10 T cell receptor beta chains below come from one sample, sequenced in a study of prognosis after radiotherapy for stage I lung cancer (dated by TCRdb to about 2021). The sequencer was an Illumina HiSeq 3000. The TCR beta CDR3 region was amplified from genomic DNA by two rounds of multiplex PCR. In the first PCR round, primers specific to each TRBV and TRBJ gene were used, and the primer sequences were filed in Chinese patent CN105087789A. TCRdb took the public reads, trimmed them with fastp at Q25, ran MiXCR for clone calling and kept in-frame beta chains. Duplicate CDR3 protein sequences are folded into a single record with the most common DNA and genes. The sample table holds roughly 30,000 distinct CDR3 sequences, of which about 41% were seen once. The top ten hold 32% of the sample. The starting material was PBMCs, obtained before or after stereotactic body radiation therapy (not recorded which). The receptors originated from a donor at least 50 years old with non-small cell lung cancer.

This clonotype showed up many times. The CDR3 DNA reads TGTGCCAGCAGTACCTATTCTGGTGGACCCGACGAAAAACTGTTTTTT. Translated: CASSTYSGGPDEKLFF. V is TRBV27 and J is TRBJ1-4; D uncertain. CDR1 and CDR2 from the germline V gene are MNHEY and SMNVEV (reference sequence). The CDR3 is 16 amino acids. V was cut by 5 bases and J by 8 bases, with 21 bases left in between.

With respect to this clonotype: This may come from a read error, since a much larger clone is one base off. The chain links TRBV7-2 to TRBJ2-7; D is undetermined. V lost 5 bases, J lost 3 bases, and 8 bases lay in between. The CDR3 is 12 residues long. The germline V gene encodes CDR1 SGHTA and CDR2 FQGNSA. CDR3 residues: CASSLPGYEQYF. The CDR3 DNA is TGTGCCAGCAGCCTCCCCGGCTACGAGCAGTACTTC.

This rearrangement joins TRBV2 to TRBJ2-1, with 7 bases aligning to TRBD2. Germline values: CDR1 SNHLY, CDR2 FYNNEI. CDR3 length: 12 residues. Unmatched junction bases numbered 7, after V lost 8 bases and J lost 9 bases. Written as DNA, the CDR3 is TGTGCCAGCGGCGGGAGTCGGGGTGAGCAGTTCTTC. This codes for CASGGSRGEQFF.

This clonotype was seen repeatedly, ten times or more. The rearrangement uses TRBV20-1 and TRBJ2-5; D is unresolved. This CDR3 is built from 13 residues. V lost 3 bases and J 2 bases, leaving 10 bases between the germline ends. Germline V gene data show CDR1 as DFQATT and CDR2 as SNEGSKA (reference sequence). The DNA of the CDR3 is TGCAGTGCTAGGAAACCGCTACAAGAGACCCAGTACTTC. Its translation: CSARKPLQETQYF.

The genes are TRBV7-9 and TRBJ2-1, with 11 nucleotides matching TRBD2. Germline V gene sequence: CDR1 SEHNR, CDR2 FQNEAQ (reference sequence). CDR3 length: 17 residues. The trim removed 5 bases at V and 7 bases at J, leaving 13 bases unmatched. As DNA, the CDR3 is TGTGCCAGCAGCCCAGGATCCGGGACTAGCGGTAAAAATGAGCAGTTCTTC. Its translation: CASSPGSGTSGKNEQFF.

With regard to this clonotype: Being one base from a much bigger clone, this may be a read error. The chain's CDR3 is CASSEWRPDRANVLTF. The CDR3 DNA reads as TGCGCCAGCAGTGAGTGGAGGCCCGATAGGGCCAACGTCCTGACTTTC. The chain combines TRBV10-2 with TRBJ2-6; weak D call: TRBD2 (5 bases). V was cut by 1 base and J by 5 bases, with 12 bases left in between. The CDR3 is 16 residues long. CDR1 is WSHSY and CDR2 is SAAADI in the germline V gene.

V usage is TRBV12-3 or TRBV12-4 and J usage is TRBJ1-6; D is perhaps TRBD1 (5 bases). Trimming left V 2 bases short and J 7 bases short, with 12 bases between. The CDR3 has 15 residues. The CDR3 here is CASSLLKGDNSPLHF. CDR3 DNA: TGTGCCAGCAGTTTATTAAAAGGGGACAATTCACCCCTCCACTTT.

Details on this clonotype: Possible read error: a much larger clone is one base away. The chain recombines TRBV29-1 with TRBJ2-7, with 7 nucleotides matching TRBD1. From germline, CDR1 is SQVTM and CDR2 ANQGSEA. CDR3 size: 14 residues. V gave up 1 base and J gave up 3 bases; unmatched junction bases: 6. The CDR3 sequence is CSVEVRYRGYEQYF. CDR3 nucleotide sequence: TGCAGCGTTGAAGTCCGGTACAGGGGCTACGAGCAGTACTTC.

V usage is TRBV24-1 and J usage is TRBJ2-5, with D unresolved. Trimming took 6 bases from V and 5 from J, leaving 6 bases between them. From germline, CDR1 is KGHDR and CDR2 SFDVKD. This CDR3 contains 11 residues. This chain's CDR3 is CATSRFETQYF. The CDR3 nucleotides read TGTGCCACCAGTCGATTTGAGACCCAGTACTTC.

This clonotype was detected many times. The chain uses TRBV5-5 and TRBJ1-6; D gene uncertain. Germline CDR1 is SGHKS and CDR2 is YYEKEE (reference sequence). The CDR3 spans 16 residues. Deletions cut 0 bases from V and 1 base from J, with 8 bases between. The CDR3 DNA follows: TGTGCCAGCAGCTTGGCCGGGAAGTCCTATAATTCACCCCTCCACTTT. The encoded protein is CASSLAGKSYNSPLHF.